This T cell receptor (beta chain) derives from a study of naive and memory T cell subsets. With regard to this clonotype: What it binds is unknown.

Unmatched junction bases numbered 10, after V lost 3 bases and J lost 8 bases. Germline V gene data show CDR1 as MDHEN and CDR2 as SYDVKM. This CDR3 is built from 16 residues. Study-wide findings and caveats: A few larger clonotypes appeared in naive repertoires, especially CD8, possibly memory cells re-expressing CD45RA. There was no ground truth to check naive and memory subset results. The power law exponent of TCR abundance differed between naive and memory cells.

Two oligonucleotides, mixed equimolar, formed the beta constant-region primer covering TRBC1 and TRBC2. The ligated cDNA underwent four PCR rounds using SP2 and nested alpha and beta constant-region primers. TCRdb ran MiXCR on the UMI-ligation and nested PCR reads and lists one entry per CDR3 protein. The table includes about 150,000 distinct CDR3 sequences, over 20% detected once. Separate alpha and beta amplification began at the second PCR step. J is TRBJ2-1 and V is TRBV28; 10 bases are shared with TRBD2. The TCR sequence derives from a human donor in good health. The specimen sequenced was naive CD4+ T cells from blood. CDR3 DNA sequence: TGTGCCAGCAGTTTCTTCAAGACTAGCGGGCGCGATGAGCAGTTCTTC. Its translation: CASSFFKTSGRDEQFF.